This T cell receptor beta chain was sequenced for a study of human T cells and chemical hapten exposure. Findings and caveats of the study: Among TCRs, those above 1 in 1000 frequency were unaffected by DPC sensitization.

The CDR3 is 12 amino acids. V lost 2 bases, J lost 7 bases, and 6 bases lay in between. Germline loops: CDR1 LNHDA, CDR2 SQIVND (reference sequence). TCRdb redid the calling of the RACE reads with MiXCR, one entry per CDR3 protein. The sample carries over 95,000 distinct CDR3 sequences, under 15% recorded once. This clonotype showed up just a few times. Antigen: not known. The time point was: patch test 1, 2 weeks after DPC sensitization. Treatment specified: therapeutic diphenylcyclopropenone sensitization with weekly scalp DPC. The study enrolled 18 to 70-year-old alopecia patients suitable for DPC. The clonotype was recovered from a woman aged 40 to 50 with alopecia areata. Some clones in this sample may be carry-over from other donors' samples. Sequenced here: whole blood, sampled in connection with sensitization to the hapten diphenylcyclopropenone (DPC). The chain combines TRBV19 with TRBJ1-5; D gene unclear. The CDR3 region has the DNA TGTGCCAGTAGTATATCCGAACAGCCCCAGCATTTT. It specifies CASSISEQPQHF.